This T cell receptor beta chain was found in a study of T cells in localized non-small cell lung cancer. Of note for this clone: Its antigen is currently unknown.

Assay used: immunoSEQ multiplex PCR; TCRdb lists only in-frame clones, some missing. Altogether 34,000 or so clones are present, 93% being singletons, with the ten largest covering 7.9%. Germline CDR1 reads SEHNR; CDR2 reads FQNEAQ (reference sequence). The CDR3 loop spans 15 amino acids. The V gene lost 2 bases and the J gene lost 8 bases, with 16 bases spanning the gap. Study results and caveats: Adjacent lung had a median around 50 of the 100 largest tumor clones. Uninvolved adjacent lung, not tumor, had the highest T cell clonality.

Here the sequenced sample was peripheral blood, taken before any cancer treatment. The receptor comes from a female donor over 55 with stage I lung adenocarcinoma. The chain links TRBV7-9 to TRBJ1-3; D is unresolved. The CDR3 region is CASSLYLGQEDTIYF. In DNA form, the CDR3 reads TGTGCCAGCAGCTTATATCTCGGGCAGGAGGACACCATATATTTT.